This T cell receptor (beta chain) was documented in a study of cytomegalovirus exposure and HLA in healthy donors. The assay was immunoSEQ multiplex PCR, and TCRdb's table has in-frame clones only and misses some. Found here are roughly 200,000 clones, around nine tenths of them singletons; the top ten hold around 7.2%. J gave up 3 bases and V 1 base, and 1 base lay outside the gene matches. CDR1 and CDR2 (germline): LGHNA, YSLEER. The CDR3 sequence is 15 residues long. The sequence came from a man younger than 45 in good health and CMV-seropositive. Sequenced sample: PBMCs. The chain is built from TRBV4-3 and TRBJ2-1, with 9 positions matching TRBD2. The CDR3 DNA reads as TGCGCCAGCAGCCAAGGACTAGCGGTCTACAATGAGCAGTTCTTC. It translates to CASSQGLAVYNEQFF.